The 13 T cell receptor beta chains presented below share a single source sample, sequenced in a study of shared clonotypes between healthy human individuals. The data were produced by immunoSEQ multiplex PCR, yet TCRdb's version contains in-frame clones alone and is incomplete. Counted here are just over 2,000,000 clones, approximately 94% occurring once; the ten biggest clones make up about 1.1%. Naive CD8 cells comprised CD45RO-negative, CCR7-positively selected cells, excluding terminally differentiated effector memory CD45RA+ cells. The sequenced sample consisted of naive CD8+ T cells sorted from blood. The receptors were gathered from a man aged 18 to 29 in good health.

The chain couples TRBV9 to TRBJ1-2, with D hard to call. The CDR3 contains 15 residues. CDR1 is SGDLS, CDR2 YYNGEE, per germline. Trimming took 5 bases from V and 8 from J, leaving 22 bases between them. The CDR3 here is CASSKEPGYDRGYTF. The DNA of the CDR3 is TGTGCCAGCAGTAAGGAGCCGGGGTATGATCGGGGCTACACCTTC.

This clone was found once. Germline and junction disagree at one end, which may indicate a read error. The chain carries TRBV5-1 and TRBJ1-1; 12 positions match TRBD1. Germline V gene data show CDR1 as SGHRS and CDR2 as YFSETQ. The CDR3 runs to 15 residues. The chain's CDR3 is CASSVAGTGGQEALF. The CDR3 region has the DNA TGCGCCAGCAGCGTGGCGGGGACAGGGGGCCAGGAAGCTCTCTTT.

The V and J genes are TRBV19 and TRBJ2-2; either TRBD1 or TRBD2 may supply D (5 bases each). The CDR3 is made up of 15 amino acids. In germline, CDR1 is LNHDA, CDR2 SQIVND (reference sequence). V lost 2 bases to trimming and J lost 6 bases, with 13 bases between them. The CDR3 DNA follows: TGTGCCAGTAGTATACTGAGGGGTGCCCCCGGGGAGCTGTTTTTT. Its translation: CASSILRGAPGELFF. Complete variable domain (other parts from reference TRBV19 and TRBJ2-2): DGGITQSPKYLFRKEGQNVTLSCEQNLNHDAMYWYRQDPGQGLRLIYYSQIVNDFQKGDIAEGYSVSREKKESFPLTVTSAQKNPTAFYLCASSILRGAPGELFFGEGSRLTVL.

The chain combines TRBV5-4 with TRBJ2-5; 9 bases match TRBD1. CDR3 length: 15 residues. Germline V gene sequence: CDR1 SGHNT, CDR2 YYREEE (reference sequence). V lost 4 bases to trimming and J lost 5 bases; unmatched junction nucleotides: 9. The CDR3, as DNA: TGTGCCAGCAGCAGCTTACAGGGGGCGTCTGAGACCCAGTACTTC. This translates into CASSSLQGASETQYF.

V is TRBV19 and J is TRBJ2-2; D call uncertain. The germline V and J ends were trimmed by 3 bases and 7 bases, with 12 bases remaining between them. CDR3 length: 14 residues. Germline values: CDR1 LNHDA, CDR2 SQIVND (reference sequence). The CDR3 spells CASSMLGTSGELFF. The CDR3 DNA reads TGTGCCAGTAGTATGCTGGGAACAAGCGGGGAGCTGTTTTTT.

This chain joins TRBV28 and TRBJ1-1; no definite D call. The germline V gene has CDR1 MDHEN and CDR2 SYDVKM. Trimming removed 5 bases at V and 3 bases at J, with 13 bases between. This CDR3 is built from 14 residues. The CDR3 coding sequence is TGTGCCAGCAGTACCCCTAAGGCGGACACTGAAGCTTTCTTT. Translating it yields CASSTPKADTEAFF.

The rearrangement joins TRBV9 to TRBJ1-3; D gene unclear. Looked up from germline, CDR1 is SGDLS and CDR2 is YYNGEE. This CDR3 is 14 amino acids long. The V and J ends lost 3 bases and 0 bases respectively, with 7 bases between them. The CDR3 spells CASSAPRSGNTIYF. In nucleotides, the CDR3 is TGTGCCAGCAGCGCCCCCCGCTCTGGAAACACCATATATTTT.

The CDR3 is CASGYGGTEAFF. As DNA, the CDR3 is TGTGCTAGTGGTTATGGGGGGACTGAAGCTTTCTTT. The chain joins TRBV12-5 to TRBJ1-1; D may be TRBD1 (5 bases). The CDR3 runs 12 residues. Germline CDR1 is LGHNT and CDR2 is FRNRAP. V gave up 4 bases and J gave up 5 bases, with 8 bases separating them. Based on the CDR3 plus reference TRBV12-5 and TRBJ1-1, the full variable domain is DARVTQTPRHKVTEMGQEVTMRCQPILGHNTVFWYRQTMMQGLELLAYFRNRAPLDDSGMPKDRFSAEMPDATLATLKIQPSEPRDSAVYFCASGYGGTEAFFGQGTRLTVV.

The J gene is TRBJ2-7, the V gene TRBV9; no definite D call. The CDR3 runs 12 residues. Per germline, CDR1 SGDLS and CDR2 YYNGEE. Deletions cut 0 bases from V and 7 bases from J, with 8 bases between. CDR3 residues: CASSVVAAEQYF. The CDR3 DNA reads TGTGCCAGCAGCGTAGTGGCAGCAGAGCAGTACTTC. Full variable domain (missing parts from reference TRBV9 and TRBJ2-7): DSGVTQTPKHLITATGQRVTLRCSPRSGDLSVYWYQQSLDQGLQFLIQYYNGEERAKGNILERFSAQQFPDLHSELNLSSLELGDSALYFCASSVVAAEQYFGPGTRLTVT.

This rearrangement joins TRBV15 to TRBJ2-3, with D tentatively TRBD2 (5 bases). Germline assignment: CDR1 LNHNV and CDR2 YYDKDF (reference sequence). The CDR3 contains 12 residues. V shed 5 bases and J shed 5 bases, with 8 bases lying between them. CDR3 DNA: TGTGCCACCAGCGGAGGCATAGATACGCAGTATTTT. This sequence encodes CATSGGIDTQYF.

The rearrangement links TRBV2 to TRBJ2-5, with 9 bases matching TRBD2. CDR1 and CDR2 from the germline V gene are SNHLY and FYNNEI. The CDR3 extends over 14 amino acids. With V trimmed by 0 bases and J by 5 bases, 1 base remained unmatched. The CDR3 coding sequence is TGTGCCAGCAGTGAAGCTGGGACTAGCGAGACCCAGTACTTC. Protein sequence: CASSEAGTSETQYF.

The chain joins TRBV30 to TRBJ2-7; D might be TRBD1 (6 bases). V lost 0 bases and J lost 2, with 11 bases in between. This CDR3 is built from 14 residues. The germline gives CDR1 GTSNPN, CDR2 SVGIG (reference sequence). DNA of the CDR3: TGTGCCTGGAGTGTCACGGACAGTACCTACGAGCAGTACTTC. Translating it yields CAWSVTDSTYEQYF.

The rearrangement uses TRBV6-5 and TRBJ2-2; TRBD1 matches at 7 bases. V lost 0 bases to trimming and J lost 5 bases; unmatched junction nucleotides: 3. The CDR3 runs to 15 residues. Germline-derived CDR1 and CDR2 are MNHEY and SVGAGI. The CDR3 sequence: CASSYSDRATGELFF. As DNA, the CDR3 is TGTGCCAGCAGTTACTCTGACAGGGCGACCGGGGAGCTGTTTTTT.